This T cell receptor beta chain was identified during a study of molecular identifiers for immune sequencing clone quantification. A single record per CDR3 protein comes from TCRdb applying MiXCR to the PCR reads. The profile shows about 10,000 distinct CDR3 sequences, around 17% of them singletons. This clonotype was observed a handful of times. In germline, CDR1 is LGHDT, CDR2 YNNKEL (reference sequence). Trimming took 1 base from V and 3 from J, leaving 12 bases between them. The CDR3 runs to 15 residues. The receptor was isolated from a human donor in good health. Some libraries in this study had Jurkat cell RNA spiked in. The sample comprised naive CD8+ T cells from blood, with Jurkat cell RNA spiked in. Subset here: FACS-sorted CD8+CD4-CCR7+CD45RA+ naive T cells. The chain links TRBV3-1 to TRBJ2-5, with D unclear. In DNA form, the CDR3 reads TGTGCCAGCAGCCAAGCGTTAGCACAGAAAGAGACCCAGTACTTC. Translated: CASSQALAQKETQYF.